Shown below are 29 T cell receptor beta chains from a single sample sequenced in a study of cytomegalovirus exposure and HLA in healthy donors. The PCR had 60 Vbeta and 13 Jbeta primers. The protocol was immunoSEQ multiplex PCR, while the TCRdb copy is restricted to in-frame clones and leaves out a portion. The data show around 130,000 clones, with over 70% seen just once and approximately 1.7% held by the top ten. The sample comprised PBMCs. Receptor source: a woman aged 40 to 50 in good health and CMV-seronegative.

This clone has more than one count but fewer than ten. This chain connects TRBV7-9 to TRBJ1-1, with D perhaps TRBD1 (6 bases). The CDR3 loop spans 14 amino acids. V was cut by 3 bases and J by 2 bases, with 10 bases left in between. CDR1 is SEHNR, CDR2 FQNEAQ, per germline (reference sequence). The CDR3 DNA reads as TGTGCCAGCAGCTTCATGGGGGCCAACACTGAAGCTTTCTTT. This encodes CASSFMGANTEAFF.

This rearrangement joins TRBV5-1 to TRBJ2-3; 14 nucleotides line up with TRBD2. Germline trimming cut 5 bases from V and 5 bases from J; bases unmatched to any gene: 4. The CDR3 totals 15 residues. Germline V gives CDR1 SGHRS, CDR2 YFSETQ. The CDR3 loop reads CASSGTSGGLDTQYF. The DNA for the CDR3 is TGCGCCAGCAGTGGGACTAGCGGGGGCCTAGATACGCAGTATTTT.

About this clone: An end of the junction differs from the germline gene, which may be a read error. The V gene is TRBV6-1, the J gene TRBJ2-6, with 11 bases lining up with TRBD1. The germline CDR1 and CDR2 sequences are MNHNS and SASEGT. This CDR3 comprises 16 residues. The CDR3 spells CASSGTGGSGANGLTF. The CDR3 DNA reads as TGTGCCAGCAGTGGGACAGGGGGCTCCGGGGCCAACGGCCTGACTTTC.

The V gene is TRBV5-1, the J gene TRBJ2-1; 13 bases are shared with TRBD2. CDR1 is SGHRS and CDR2 is YFSETQ in the germline V gene. Trimming cost V 4 bases and J 5 bases; bases outside gene matches: 6. The CDR3 runs 16 residues. The CDR3 spells CASSPRLAGGNNEQFF. CDR3 DNA: TGCGCCAGCAGCCCCCGACTAGCGGGAGGAAACAATGAGCAGTTCTTC.

This rearrangement joins TRBV2 to TRBJ2-7; D is undetermined. The germline V gene encodes CDR1 SNHLY and CDR2 FYNNEI. The CDR3 runs 11 residues. V was clipped by 4 bases and J by 5 bases, with 6 bases between them. DNA for the CDR3: TGTGCCAGCAGTGCAGTCGACGAGCAGTACTTC. Translation: CASSAVDEQYF.

Points on this clone: The germline gene is not matched at one end of the junction; a read error may be the cause. This chain joins TRBV4-1 and TRBJ1-4; the D is unclear. Germline CDR1 and CDR2: MGHRA and YSYEKL. This CDR3 spans 14 amino acids. CDR3 sequence: CASSQAHYVGKLLF. CDR3 DNA: TGCGCCAGCAGCCAAGCCCACTACGTTGGAAAACTGCTTTTT.

A single count supports this clone. V and J are TRBV9 and TRBJ2-7, with a possible D match to TRBD2 (5 bases). V was pared by 0 bases and J by 6 bases, with 10 bases between. The CDR3 consists of 13 residues. Germline loops: CDR1 SGDLS, CDR2 YYNGEE. The CDR3 bases are TGTGCCAGCAGCGTAGCTGACGGGGTCGAGCAGTACTTC. Its protein is CASSVADGVEQYF. Filled out from reference TRBV9 and TRBJ2-7, the complete variable domain reads DSGVTQTPKHLITATGQRVTLRCSPRSGDLSVYWYQQSLDQGLQFLIQYYNGEERAKGNILERFSAQQFPDLHSELNLSSLELGDSALYFCASSVADGVEQYFGPGTRLTVT.

This clone came up a few times. The chain uses TRBV6-1 and TRBJ2-1; tentatively, D is TRBD1 (6 bases). The germline gives CDR1 MNHNS, CDR2 SASEGT. The V gene lost 1 base and the J gene lost 3 bases, with 16 bases spanning the gap. This CDR3 spans 17 amino acids. The CDR3 region is CASSEVGHRANYNEQFF. Written as DNA, the CDR3 is TGTGCCAGCAGTGAAGTGGGTCACAGGGCCAACTACAATGAGCAGTTCTTC.

The chain links TRBV29-1 to TRBJ2-1; 15 nucleotides line up with TRBD2. V was pared by 6 bases and J by 1 base, with 1 base of the junction left unmatched. The CDR3 has 15 residues. Germline V CDR1 and CDR2: SQVTM, ANQGSEA. The CDR3 DNA reads TGCAGCGTCGGGACTAGCGGGAGGTCCTACAATGAGCAGTTCTTC. Translation gives CSVGTSGRSYNEQFF.

This chain connects TRBV2 to TRBJ2-3; D possibly corresponds to TRBD2 (6 bases). The V gene's germline CDR1 is SNHLY and CDR2 FYNNEI. V lost 6 bases and J 0 bases, leaving 10 bases between the germline ends. The CDR3 length is 14 residues. The CDR3: CASRPGLSTDTQYF. DNA of the CDR3: TGTGCCAGCAGACCGGGACTTAGCACAGATACGCAGTATTTT.

The rearrangement uses TRBV5-1 and TRBJ2-7, with 7 bases aligning to TRBD1. Trimming took 4 bases from V and 1 from J; bases not matched to a gene: 5. Germline V gene data show CDR1 as SGHRS and CDR2 as YFSETQ. The CDR3 totals 14 residues. CDR3 protein: CASSAQGLSYEQYF. CDR3 nucleotides: TGCGCCAGCAGCGCACAGGGGTTATCCTACGAGCAGTACTTC.

The J gene is TRBJ2-5, the V gene TRBV11-3, with TRBD2 matching 7 bases. CDR1 is SGHNT, CDR2 YENEEA, per germline. Trimming cost V 4 bases and J 5 bases; bases outside gene matches: 7. CDR3 length equals 14 residues. The CDR3: CASSSGGSAETQYF. The CDR3 bases are TGTGCCAGCAGCTCGGGGGGATCAGCGGAGACCCAGTACTTC.

This clone was detected only once. At the DNA level, this CDR3 is encoded by other sequences in the same sample as well. J is TRBJ2-7 and V is TRBV19; 8 nucleotides agree with TRBD2. The V gene's germline CDR1 is LNHDA and CDR2 SQIVND (reference sequence). Germline trimming cut 5 bases from V and 4 bases from J; bases unmatched to any gene: 4. This CDR3 has 13 amino acids. CDR3 residues: CASSPGGGYEQYF. In DNA, the CDR3 is TGTGCCAGTAGTCCCGGGGGGGGGTACGAGCAGTACTTC.

The genes are TRBV5-1 and TRBJ2-7; D possibly corresponds to TRBD1 (6 bases). The CDR3 loop spans 14 amino acids. The germline V gene encodes CDR1 SGHRS and CDR2 YFSETQ. V was pared by 0 bases and J by 0 bases, with 7 bases between. The CDR3 region has the DNA TGCGCCAGCAGCTTGGAACAGGGCTCCTACGAGCAGTACTTC. Its protein product is CASSLEQGSYEQYF.

This chain connects TRBV6-1 to TRBJ2-1, with TRBD2 matching 9 bases. In germline, CDR1 is MNHNS, CDR2 SASEGT. The CDR3 is 16 residues long. V dropped 2 bases and J dropped 6; count of bases not matched to a gene: 8. CDR3 sequence: CASSETPGLARNEQFF. The CDR3 DNA reads as TGTGCCAGCAGTGAAACACCGGGACTAGCACGCAATGAGCAGTTCTTC.

V gene TRBV29-1 combines with J gene TRBJ2-3; 11 positions match TRBD2. The CDR3 is made up of 14 amino acids. Germline lookup yields CDR1 SQVTM and CDR2 ANQGSEA. The V gene end was trimmed by 6 bases and the J gene end by 5 bases; junction bases not matched to a gene: 7. DNA for the CDR3: TGCAGCGTGGTACTAGCGGGGGCGGTAGATACGCAGTATTTT. It codes for CSVVLAGAVDTQYF.

The rearrangement uses TRBV18 and TRBJ1-1, with D maybe TRBD1 (5 bases). V was shortened by 2 bases and J by 6 bases, with 10 bases between the two germline ends. Germline CDR1 and CDR2: KGHSH and LQKENI. The CDR3 loop spans 13 amino acids. The CDR3 sequence is CASSPGAGAEAFF. CDR3 nucleotide sequence: TGTGCCAGCTCACCAGGGGCTGGCGCTGAAGCTTTCTTT.

CDR3 in amino acids: CATSPLWGPSFDEQFF. The DNA of the CDR3 is TGTGCCACCAGCCCCCTCTGGGGGCCTAGTTTTGATGAGCAGTTCTTC. The chain uses TRBV15 and TRBJ2-1, with D possibly being TRBD1 (6 bases). Trimming cost V 5 bases and J 8 bases, with 22 bases left between them. Germline-derived CDR1 and CDR2 are LNHNV and YYDKDF (reference sequence). The CDR3 spans 16 residues.

The V call is TRBV5-4, the J call TRBJ2-6; TRBD2 matches at 8 bases. The CDR3 contains 18 residues. J was trimmed by 0 bases and V by 0 bases; bases with no gene match: 5. Germline V gene lookup returns CDR1 SGHNT and CDR2 YYREEE (reference sequence). CDR3 loop: CASSLGGLVLSGANVLTF. DNA of the CDR3: TGTGCCAGCAGCTTGGGGGGACTAGTCCTCTCTGGGGCCAACGTCCTGACTTTC.

This clone was detected only once. J is TRBJ2-1 and V is TRBV30, with 9 bases lining up with TRBD1. This CDR3 region has 13 residues. Per germline, CDR1 GTSNPN and CDR2 SVGIG (reference sequence). J lost 9 bases, V lost 0 bases, and 3 bases had no gene match. The DNA for the CDR3 is TGTGCCTGGAGTGTACAGGGGGCAGGTGAGCAGTTCTTC. It specifies CAWSVQGAGEQFF.

This clone was seen only a few times. The chain uses TRBV19 and TRBJ1-5; 10 bases map to TRBD1. Per the germline V gene, CDR1 is LNHDA and CDR2 is SQIVND (reference sequence). The CDR3 loop spans 16 amino acids. V dropped 3 bases and J dropped 5; count of bases not matched to a gene: 7. CDR3 nucleotide sequence: TGTGCCAGTAGTATCTCGGGACAGGGGTTCGATCAGCCCCAGCATTTT. This sequence encodes CASSISGQGFDQPQHF.

This chain connects TRBV11-2 to TRBJ2-5, with TRBD2 matching 7 bases. Looked up from germline, CDR1 is SGHAT and CDR2 is FQNNGV. Trimming at V came to 1 base and at J to 4 bases, leaving 0 bases not matched to a gene. The CDR3 loop spans 13 amino acids. For the CDR3, the DNA is TGTGCCAGCAGCTTAGCGGGGGGAGAGACCCAGTACTTC. Translating it yields CASSLAGGETQYF.

The J gene is TRBJ2-3, the V gene TRBV12-2; the table's D call, TRBD2, was not checked against the DNA. TRBV12-2 is reported as a pseudogene. This CDR3 contains 17 residues. CDR3 coding DNA: TGTGCAAGTCGCTTAGGCCTAGCGGTGAGTAAGGGGCTTACGCAGTATTTT. It encodes CASRLGLAVSKGLTQYF.

In nucleotides, the CDR3 is TGCGCCAGCAGCCAATTGGCAGGCCAGACCTACGAGCAGTACTTC. Its protein product is CASSQLAGQTYEQYF. The J gene is TRBJ2-7, the V gene TRBV4-1; D unresolved. The V end was cut by 2 bases, the J end by 2 bases, with 13 bases between. Per germline, CDR1 MGHRA and CDR2 YSYEKL. CDR3 length equals 15 residues.

The chain's CDR3 is CASSSGLAGNQDTQYF. The CDR3 coding sequence is TGTGCCAGCAGCAGCGGACTAGCGGGGAACCAAGATACGCAGTATTTT. The chain combines TRBV5-4 with TRBJ2-3; 12 nucleotides match TRBD2. The CDR3 consists of 16 residues. The germline gives CDR1 SGHNT, CDR2 YYREEE (reference sequence). V was clipped by 4 bases and J by 5 bases; unmatched bases: 8.

V is TRBV6-6 and J is TRBJ2-5, with D maybe TRBD2 (5 bases). Germline assignment: CDR1 MNHNY and CDR2 SVGAGI (reference sequence). The CDR3 spans 13 residues. V was trimmed by 5 bases and J by 7 bases, leaving 14 bases between them. The CDR3 sequence: CASSAGMPGTQYF. CDR3 coding DNA: TGTGCCAGCAGTGCCGGGATGCCGGGGACCCAGTACTTC.

The table lists this clone with a count of one. The chain has TRBV28 and TRBJ2-5; 11 bases are a match to TRBD1. The CDR3 has 15 amino acids. Germline lookup yields CDR1 MDHEN and CDR2 SYDVKM. V lost 1 base and J lost 11; bases outside the gene matches: 9. Here the CDR3 reads CASSLSGQGAFEQYF. CDR3 coding DNA: TGTGCCAGCAGTTTATCAGGACAGGGGGCGTTTGAGCAGTACTTC.

The rearrangement uses TRBV28 and TRBJ2-4, with D possibly being TRBD1 (5 bases). Germline CDR1 reads MDHEN; CDR2 reads SYDVKM. V shed 7 bases and J shed 0 bases, with 13 bases lying between them. This CDR3 has 15 amino acids. The CDR3 spells CASNWGQPAKNIQYF. The CDR3 DNA reads TGTGCCAGCAATTGGGGCCAACCAGCCAAAAACATTCAGTACTTC.

This sequence joins TRBV29-1 and TRBJ2-1; TRBD2 might be the D (5 bases). CDR1 and CDR2 (germline): SQVTM, ANQGSEA. Trimming left V 0 bases short and J 9 bases short, with 15 bases between. The CDR3 loop spans 14 amino acids. In DNA form, the CDR3 reads TGCAGCGTTGAAGATCCAGGACTGATCAGTGAGCAGTTCTTC. It encodes CSVEDPGLISEQFF.